At least ten counts were recorded for the clone carrying this T cell receptor beta chain. What it recognizes is unknown. The read terminates 3 residues before the CDR3 end, so the remaining end is supplied by the germline J gene. This sample stems from a study of T cell clonality in common variable immunodeficiency. Whole-study results and caveats: Common variable immunodeficiency TCR beta sequences reportedly had fewer deletions and N-nucleotide insertions. TCRbeta clonality was increased in CVID versus healthy controls.

The protocol was immunoSEQ multiplex PCR, while the TCRdb copy is restricted to in-frame clones and leaves out a portion. Listed for the sample are roughly 42,000 clones, none seen a single time. The CDR3 is made up of 17 amino acids. The J segment lost 5 bases and the V segment lost 3 bases, leaving 12 bases of the junction unmatched. Germline assignment: CDR1 LNHDA and CDR2 SQIVND (reference sequence). Blood came from CVID subjects not ill and not taking immunomodulatory or immunosuppressive medication. V is TRBV19 and J is TRBJ2-5, with 10 bases identical to TRBD2. The clonotype was recovered from a human donor with common variable immunodeficiency. Sequencing input: peripheral blood mononuclear cells. CDR3 bases read: TGTGCCAGTAGTATTGGGCTAGCGGGGGCCCCCTCTGAGACC. Translating gives CASSIGLAGAPSET. In full, the CDR3 is CASSIGLAGAPSETQYF.